This entry features one TCR beta chain sequence. This clone was observed a handful of times. Its antigen remains undetermined. Base quality data are lacking; no much larger clone is found one base away. Genomic DNA was isolated from the sorted cells so that the TCRbeta CDR3 region could be sequenced. The immunoSEQ Assay was used for sequencing of TCRbeta CDR3 regions. TCRdb obtained this table from immuneACCESS and retained in-frame rearrangements with V and J assigned. These tables miss some clones; where compared with another copy, unresolved V genes account for less than half of the shortfall, and the remainder is unexplained. The sample table records 65,000 to 95,000 clones; 89% of these occur just once. Over 8% of the sample is in the top ten clones. The sample comes from a study of OX40 agonist ivuxolimab in advanced cancers. General notes on the study: Ivuxolimab, which targeted the costimulatory receptor OX40 (CD134), was an agonistic, fully human IgG2 monoclonal antibody. Intravenous ivuxolimab was administered to patients every 2 weeks at six dose levels: 0.01, 0.1, 0.3, 1.5, 3 and 10 mg/kg. Among the approximately 50 dose-escalation patients, 19 had hepatocellular carcinoma, roughly 15 melanoma, 9 renal cell carcinoma and 9 head and neck cancer. A male proportion of 75% to 85% and a mean age of roughly 55 years, ranging from 23 to 79, were recorded for the dose-escalation cohort. Patients were allowed to have had prior anti-PD-1, anti-PD-L1 or anti-CTLA-4 therapy, and 40% of the dose-escalation patients had previously received checkpoint inhibitors. Three dose-escalation patients achieved partial responses, one with hepatocellular carcinoma and two with cutaneous melanoma. The purpose of peripheral TCRbeta sequencing was to test whether ivuxolimab changed TCR sequence diversity and led to clonal T-cell expansion. The paper reports the monotherapy dose-escalation portion (N = 52 patients) of the phase I ivuxolimab trial.

V drops 4 bases and J drops 6 bases, leaving 13 bases in between. According to the germline V gene, CDR1 reads SGHVS and CDR2 reads FQNEAQ. Including cysteine and phenylalanine, the CDR3 has 13 amino acids. CDR3 DNA only is kept here, 39 bases in frame from base 1. Patients with a history of autoimmune disease or receiving systemic immunosuppression were excluded from the trial. Peripheral blood for TCR sequencing was collected from all dose cohorts at baseline, on cycle 4 day 1, and on cycle 7 day 1. Samples were obtained from an open-label, multicenter, first-in-human phase I dose-escalation trial of ivuxolimab. Adults with locally advanced or metastatic head and neck squamous cell, hepatocellular, melanoma or renal cell carcinoma were enrolled in the trial. Before TCR sequencing, CD4+ and CD8+ T cells were separately sorted from peripheral blood. Summary of the overall study and its limitations: At doses from 0.1 to 3.0 mg/kg, clonal expansion was seen in both CD4+ and CD8+ blood T cells between baseline and week 6. Low levels of normalized T-cell clonal expansion were also seen in some nonresponding patients. After ivuxolimab, more expanded clones were found on average in CD8+ T cells than in CD4+ T cells. The antigen specificity of the clonally expanded peripheral T cells was not determined. In partial responders in the 0.1-3.0 mg/kg groups, normalized peripheral clonal expansion was found to be among the lowest, especially among CD8+ T cells.

Sequenced here: CD4+ or CD8+ T cells sorted from blood, sampled in a trial of the OX40 agonist ivuxolimab. The rearranged segments are TRBV7-8 and TRBJ2-7; D gene: possibly TRBD1, on 6 matching bases. The sequence was obtained from an adult with an advanced solid tumor such as melanoma, head and neck, liver or kidney cancer. This receptor has the CDR3 CASSSRQDGEQYF. In nucleotides, the sequence is TGTGCCAGCAGCTCCCGACAGGACGGCGAGCAGTACTTC. The full variable domain, completed from the reference TRBV7-8 and TRBJ2-7 proteins outside the CDR3, reads GAGVSQSPRYKVAKRGQDVALRCDPISGHVSLFWYQQALGQGPEFLTYFQNEAQLDKSGLPSDRFFAERPEGSVSTLKIQRTQQEDSAVYLCASSSRQDGEQYFGPGTRLTVT.